This is a list of T cell receptor beta chains from one sample in a study of cytomegalovirus exposure and HLA in healthy donors. The assay was immunoSEQ multiplex PCR, and TCRdb's table has in-frame clones only and misses some. The ten most abundant clones cover around 1.5% of a sample with about 150,000 clones. Sample: PBMCs. Receptors were obtained from a woman between 45 and 65 years old in good health and CMV-seronegative. CDR3s include the opening cysteine and the closing phenylalanine or tryptophan. A D gene is named only where the DNA matches it firmly.

CDR3aa	CDR3nt	len	j_gene	v_gene	d_gene
CASSSDRGPNQPQHF	TGTGCCAGCAGCTCCGACAGGGGGCCCAATCAGCCCCAGCATTTT	15	TRBJ1-5	TRBV6-5	TRBD1
CASMVGRGNTEAFF	TGTGCCAGTATGGTAGGGAGGGGGAACACTGAAGCTTTCTTT	14	TRBJ1-1	TRBV19	-
CASRPVGSRGYTF	TGTGCCAGCAGACCTGTCGGGTCCCGCGGCTACACCTTC	13	TRBJ1-2	TRBV28	-
CAWSVGAFAYEQYF	TGTGCCTGGAGTGTGGGGGCTTTCGCCTACGAGCAGTACTTC	14	TRBJ2-7	TRBV30	-
CASSPQGTNTGELFF	TGTGCCAGCTCACCGCAGGGAACGAACACCGGGGAGCTGTTTTTT	15	TRBJ2-2	TRBV18	-
CASRYRDSISGQPQHF	TGTGCCAGCAGATACCGGGACAGCATTTCAGGACAGCCCCAGCATTTT	16	TRBJ1-5	TRBV5-8	TRBD1
CASSFQDTNYGYTF	TGTGCCAGCAGTTTTCAGGACACAAACTATGGCTACACCTTC	14	TRBJ1-2	TRBV6-6	-
CASSSLQGSNTEAFF	TGTGCCAGCAGTTCCCTACAGGGGAGCAACACTGAAGCTTTCTTT	15	TRBJ1-1	TRBV6-5	TRBD1
CASSQVSGEKYNEQFF	TGCGCCAGCAGCCAAGTTTCAGGGGAAAAATACAATGAGCAGTTCTTC	16	TRBJ2-1	TRBV4-1	-
CASSLAGDGNEQFF	TGTGCCAGCAGCTTAGCGGGAGATGGCAATGAGCAGTTCTTC	14	TRBJ2-1	TRBV7-2	-
CASSYGGRSSYNEQFF	TGTGCCAGCAGTTACGGGGGCAGAAGCTCCTACAATGAGCAGTTCTTC	16	TRBJ2-1	TRBV6-5	-
CAISESRHEQYF	TGTGCCATCAGTGAGTCGAGGCACGAGCAGTACTTC	12	TRBJ2-7	TRBV10-3	-
CAWSGGYGYTF	TGTGCCTGGAGTGGCGGGTATGGCTACACCTTC	11	TRBJ1-2	TRBV30	-
CATHGGFQETQYF	TGTGCCACCCACGGGGGATTCCAAGAGACCCAGTACTTC	13	TRBJ2-5	TRBV6-5	-